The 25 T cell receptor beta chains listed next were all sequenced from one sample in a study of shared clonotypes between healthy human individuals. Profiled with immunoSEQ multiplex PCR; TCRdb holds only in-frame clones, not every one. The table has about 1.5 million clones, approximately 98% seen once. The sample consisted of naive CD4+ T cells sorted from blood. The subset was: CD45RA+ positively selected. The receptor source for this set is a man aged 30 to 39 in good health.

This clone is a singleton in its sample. CDR3 nucleotides: TGTGCCAGCAGCTTACAGGCTAGCGGGAGGGCTGGGGAGTACTTC. Protein: CASSLQASGRAGEYF. This chain connects TRBV7-2 to TRBJ2-7, with TRBD2 matching over 12 bases. This CDR3 spans 15 amino acids. The ends lost 2 bases at V and 11 bases at J; junction bases unmatched: 10. Germline CDR1 reads SGHTA; CDR2 reads FQGNSA.

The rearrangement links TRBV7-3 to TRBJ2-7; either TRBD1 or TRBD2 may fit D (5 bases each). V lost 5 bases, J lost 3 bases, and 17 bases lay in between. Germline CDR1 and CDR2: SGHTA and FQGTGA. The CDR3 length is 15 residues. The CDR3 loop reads CASSPRASTLYEQYF. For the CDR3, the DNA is TGTGCCAGCAGCCCCAGGGCTAGCACTCTCTACGAGCAGTACTTC.

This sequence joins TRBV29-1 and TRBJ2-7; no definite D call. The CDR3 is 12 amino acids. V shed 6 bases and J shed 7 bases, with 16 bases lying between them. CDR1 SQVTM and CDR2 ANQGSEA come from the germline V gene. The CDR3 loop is CSVVPRLGEQYF. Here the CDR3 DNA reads TGCAGCGTCGTCCCGAGACTGGGAGAGCAGTACTTC.

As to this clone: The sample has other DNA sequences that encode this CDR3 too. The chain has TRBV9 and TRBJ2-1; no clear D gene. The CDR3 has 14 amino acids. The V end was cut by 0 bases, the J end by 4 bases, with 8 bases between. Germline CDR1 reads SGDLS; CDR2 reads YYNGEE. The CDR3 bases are TGTGCCAGCAGCGTAGCGGGCCTTTACAATGAGCAGTTCTTC. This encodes CASSVAGLYNEQFF.

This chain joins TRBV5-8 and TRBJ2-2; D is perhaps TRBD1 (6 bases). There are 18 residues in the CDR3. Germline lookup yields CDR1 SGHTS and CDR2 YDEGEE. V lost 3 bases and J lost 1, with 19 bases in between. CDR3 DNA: TGTGCCAGCAGCTGGCTACAGGGCCTATCAGAGAACACCGGGGAGCTGTTTTTT. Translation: CASSWLQGLSENTGELFF.

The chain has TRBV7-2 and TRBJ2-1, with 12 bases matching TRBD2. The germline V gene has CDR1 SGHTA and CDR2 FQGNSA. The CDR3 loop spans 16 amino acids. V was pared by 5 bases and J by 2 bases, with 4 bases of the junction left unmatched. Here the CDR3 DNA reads TGTGCCAGCAGCCTCCGACTAGCGGGGGCCTACAATGAGCAGTTCTTC. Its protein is CASSLRLAGAYNEQFF. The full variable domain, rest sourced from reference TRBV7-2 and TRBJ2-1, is GAGVSQSPSNKVTEKGKDVELRCDPISGHTALYWYRQSLGQGLEFLIYFQGNSAPDKSGLPSDRFSAERTGGSVSTLTIQRTQQEDSAVYLCASSLRLAGAYNEQFFGPGTRLTVL.

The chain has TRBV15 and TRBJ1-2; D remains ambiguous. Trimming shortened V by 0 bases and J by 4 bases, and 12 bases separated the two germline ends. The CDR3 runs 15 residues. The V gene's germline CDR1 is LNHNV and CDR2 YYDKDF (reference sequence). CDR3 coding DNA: TGTGCCACCAGCAGAGATCGAGAGCTACGCTATGGCTACACCTTC. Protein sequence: CATSRDRELRYGYTF.

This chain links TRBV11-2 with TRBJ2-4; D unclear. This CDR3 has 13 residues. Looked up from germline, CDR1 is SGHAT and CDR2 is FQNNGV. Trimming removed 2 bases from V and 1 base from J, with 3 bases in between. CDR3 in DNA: TGTGCCAGCAGCTTACTGGCCAAAAACATTCAGTACTTC. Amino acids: CASSLLAKNIQYF.

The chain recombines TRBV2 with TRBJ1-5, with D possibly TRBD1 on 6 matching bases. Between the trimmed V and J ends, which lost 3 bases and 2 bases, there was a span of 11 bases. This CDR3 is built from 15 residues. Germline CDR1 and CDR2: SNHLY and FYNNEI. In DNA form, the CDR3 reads TGTGCCAGCAGTGAGAGGGGGGCCGGCAATCAGCCCCAGCATTTT. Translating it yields CASSERGAGNQPQHF.

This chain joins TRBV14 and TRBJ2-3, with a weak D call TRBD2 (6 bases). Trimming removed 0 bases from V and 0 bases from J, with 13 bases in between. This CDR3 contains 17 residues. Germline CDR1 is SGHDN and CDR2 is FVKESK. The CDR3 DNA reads TGTGCCAGCAGCCAAGATCTAACGGGACTTAGCACAGATACGCAGTATTTT. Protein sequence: CASSQDLTGLSTDTQYF. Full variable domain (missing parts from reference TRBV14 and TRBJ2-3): EAGVTQFPSHSVIEKGQTVTLRCDPISGHDNLYWYRRVMGKEIKFLLHFVKESKQDESGMPNNRFLAERTGGTYSTLKVQPAELEDSGVYFCASSQDLTGLSTDTQYFGPGTRLTVL.

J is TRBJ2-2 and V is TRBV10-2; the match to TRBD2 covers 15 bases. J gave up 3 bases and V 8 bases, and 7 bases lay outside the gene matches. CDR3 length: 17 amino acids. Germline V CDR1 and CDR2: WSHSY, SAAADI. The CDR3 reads CASEGLAGGRDTGELFF. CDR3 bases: TGCGCCAGCGAAGGACTAGCGGGAGGGCGTGACACCGGGGAGCTGTTTTTT.

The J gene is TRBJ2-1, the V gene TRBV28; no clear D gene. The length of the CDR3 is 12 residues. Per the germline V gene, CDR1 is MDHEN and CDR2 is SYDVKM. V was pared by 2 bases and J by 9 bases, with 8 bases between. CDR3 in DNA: TGTGCCAGCAGTTTAGTGTACGGTGAGCAGTTCTTC. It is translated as CASSLVYGEQFF. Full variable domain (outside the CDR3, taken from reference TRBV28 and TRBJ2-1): DVKVTQSSRYLVKRTGEKVFLECVQDMDHENMFWYRQDPGLGLRLIYFSYDVKMKEKGDIPEGYSVSREKKERFSLILESASTNQTSMYLCASSLVYGEQFFGPGTRLTVL.

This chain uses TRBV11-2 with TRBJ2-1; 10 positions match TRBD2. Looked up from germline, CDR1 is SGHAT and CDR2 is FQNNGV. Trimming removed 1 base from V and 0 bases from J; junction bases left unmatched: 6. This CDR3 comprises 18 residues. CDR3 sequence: CASSLALAGVSSYNEQFF. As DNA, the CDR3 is TGTGCCAGCAGCTTAGCCCTAGCGGGAGTGAGCTCCTACAATGAGCAGTTCTTC.

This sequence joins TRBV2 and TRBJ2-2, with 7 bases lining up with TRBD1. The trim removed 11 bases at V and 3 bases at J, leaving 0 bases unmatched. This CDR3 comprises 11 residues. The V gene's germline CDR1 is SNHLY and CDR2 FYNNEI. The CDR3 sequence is CAGQDTGELFF. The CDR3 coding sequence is TGTGCCGGACAGGACACCGGGGAGCTGTTTTTT.

In DNA form, the CDR3 reads TGTGCCAGCAGCCAAGTCTCCGGGACAGCCTACGAGCAGTACTTC. It is translated as CASSQVSGTAYEQYF. The chain employs TRBV14 and TRBJ2-7; TRBD1 aligns across 7 bases. CDR3 length equals 15 residues. Per the germline V gene, CDR1 is SGHDN and CDR2 is FVKESK. V was clipped by 1 base and J by 2 bases; unmatched bases: 5.

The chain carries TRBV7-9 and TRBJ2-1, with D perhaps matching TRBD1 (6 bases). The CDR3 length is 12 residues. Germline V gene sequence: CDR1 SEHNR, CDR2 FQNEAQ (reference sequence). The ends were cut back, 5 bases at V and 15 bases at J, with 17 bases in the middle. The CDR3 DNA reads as TGTGCCAGCAGCCCAAGACAGGCAGTAGGGTTCTTC. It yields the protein CASSPRQAVGFF.

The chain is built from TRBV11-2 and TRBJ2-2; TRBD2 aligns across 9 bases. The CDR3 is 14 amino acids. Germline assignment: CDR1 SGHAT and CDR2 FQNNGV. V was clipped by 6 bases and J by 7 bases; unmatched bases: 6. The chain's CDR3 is CASRLAGRGGELFF. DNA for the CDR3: TGTGCCAGCAGGCTAGCGGGAAGGGGCGGGGAGCTGTTTTTT.

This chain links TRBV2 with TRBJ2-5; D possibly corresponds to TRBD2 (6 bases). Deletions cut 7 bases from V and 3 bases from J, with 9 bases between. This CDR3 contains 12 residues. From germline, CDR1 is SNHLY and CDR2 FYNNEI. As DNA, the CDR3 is TGTGCCAGCACCCGGGGGAAAGAGACCCAGTACTTC. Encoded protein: CASTRGKETQYF.

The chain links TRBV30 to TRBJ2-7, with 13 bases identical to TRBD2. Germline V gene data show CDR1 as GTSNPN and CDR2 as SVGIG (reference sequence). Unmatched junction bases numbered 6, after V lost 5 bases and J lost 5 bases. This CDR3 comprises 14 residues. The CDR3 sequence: CAWEGLAGVHEQYF. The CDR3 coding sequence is TGTGCCTGGGAAGGACTAGCGGGAGTTCACGAGCAGTACTTC.

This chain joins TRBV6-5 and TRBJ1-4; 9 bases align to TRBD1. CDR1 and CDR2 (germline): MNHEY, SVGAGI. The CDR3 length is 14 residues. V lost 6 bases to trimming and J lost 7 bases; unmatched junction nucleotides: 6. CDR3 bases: TGTGCCAGCAGCAAGGACAGGGGCACTGAAAAACTGTTTTTT. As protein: CASSKDRGTEKLFF.

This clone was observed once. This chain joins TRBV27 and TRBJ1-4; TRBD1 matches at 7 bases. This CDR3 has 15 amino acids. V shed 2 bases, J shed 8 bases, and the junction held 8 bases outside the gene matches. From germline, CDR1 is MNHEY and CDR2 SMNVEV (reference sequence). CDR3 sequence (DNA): TGTGCCAGCAGTTTAGTGGAGCAGGGGGAGGAAAAACTGTTTTTT. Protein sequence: CASSLVEQGEEKLFF.

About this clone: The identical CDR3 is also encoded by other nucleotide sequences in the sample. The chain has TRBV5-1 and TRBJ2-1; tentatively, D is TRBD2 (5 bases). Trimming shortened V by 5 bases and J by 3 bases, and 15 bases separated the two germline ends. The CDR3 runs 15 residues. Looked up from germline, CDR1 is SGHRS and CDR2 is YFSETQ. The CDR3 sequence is CASSVGLADYNEQFF. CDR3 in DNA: TGCGCCAGCAGTGTTGGGCTAGCAGACTACAATGAGCAGTTCTTC.

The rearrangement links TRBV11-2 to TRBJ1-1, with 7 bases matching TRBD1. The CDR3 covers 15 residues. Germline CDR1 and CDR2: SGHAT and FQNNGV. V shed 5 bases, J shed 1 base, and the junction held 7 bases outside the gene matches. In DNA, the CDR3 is TGTGCCAGCAGCCTGGCGTGGACAGGGAACACTGAAGCTTTCTTT. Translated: CASSLAWTGNTEAFF.

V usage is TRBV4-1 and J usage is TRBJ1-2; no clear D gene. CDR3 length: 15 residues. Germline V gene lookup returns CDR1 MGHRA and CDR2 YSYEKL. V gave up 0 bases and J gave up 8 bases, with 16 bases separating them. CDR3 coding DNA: TGCGCCAGCAGCCAAGATCACCCCTATAGCAGCGGCTACACCTTC. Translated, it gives CASSQDHPYSSGYTF.

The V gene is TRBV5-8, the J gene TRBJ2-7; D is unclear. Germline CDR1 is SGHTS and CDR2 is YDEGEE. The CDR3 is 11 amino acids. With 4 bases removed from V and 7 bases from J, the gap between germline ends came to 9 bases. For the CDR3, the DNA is TGTGCCAGCAGCCCACTCTGGGAGCAGTACTTC. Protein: CASSPLWEQYF. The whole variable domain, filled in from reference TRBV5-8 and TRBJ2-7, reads EAGVTQSPTHLIKTRGQQATLRCSPISGHTSVYWYQQALGLGLQFLLWYDEGEERNRGNFPPRFSGRQFPNYSSELNVNALELEDSALYLCASSPLWEQYFGPGTRLTVT.